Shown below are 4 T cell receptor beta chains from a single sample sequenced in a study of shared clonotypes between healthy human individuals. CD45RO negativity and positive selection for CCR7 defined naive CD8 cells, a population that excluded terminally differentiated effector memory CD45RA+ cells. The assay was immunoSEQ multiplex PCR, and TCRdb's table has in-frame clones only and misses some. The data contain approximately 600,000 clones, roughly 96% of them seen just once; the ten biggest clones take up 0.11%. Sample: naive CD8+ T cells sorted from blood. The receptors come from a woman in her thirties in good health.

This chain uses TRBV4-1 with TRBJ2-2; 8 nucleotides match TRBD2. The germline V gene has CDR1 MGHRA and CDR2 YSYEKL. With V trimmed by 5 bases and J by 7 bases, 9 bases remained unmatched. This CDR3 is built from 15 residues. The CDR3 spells CASSSREGLVGELFF. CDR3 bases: TGCGCCAGCAGCTCCCGGGAGGGCCTTGTCGGGGAGCTGTTTTTT.

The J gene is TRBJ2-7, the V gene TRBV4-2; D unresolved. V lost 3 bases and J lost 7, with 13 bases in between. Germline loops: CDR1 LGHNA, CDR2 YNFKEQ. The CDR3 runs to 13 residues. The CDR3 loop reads CASSHTEVYEQYF. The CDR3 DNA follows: TGTGCCAGCAGCCATACGGAAGTATATGAGCAGTACTTC.

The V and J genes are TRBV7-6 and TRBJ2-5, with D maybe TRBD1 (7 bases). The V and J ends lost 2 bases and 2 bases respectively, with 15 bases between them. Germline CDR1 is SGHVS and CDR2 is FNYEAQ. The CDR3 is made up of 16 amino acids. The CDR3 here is CASSLWRDSLQETQYF. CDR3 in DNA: TGTGCCAGCAGCTTATGGAGGGACAGCTTGCAAGAGACCCAGTACTTC.

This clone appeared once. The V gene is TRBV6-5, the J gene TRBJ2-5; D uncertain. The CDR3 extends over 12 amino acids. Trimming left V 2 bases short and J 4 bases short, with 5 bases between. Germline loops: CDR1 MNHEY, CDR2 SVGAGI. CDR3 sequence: CASSYGRETQYF. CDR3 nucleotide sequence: TGTGCCAGCAGTTACGGTCGAGAGACCCAGTACTTC.